The 22 T cell receptor beta chains below all came from one sample that was sequenced in a study of T cell repertoires in cytomegalovirus infection. TCRdb processed the reads anew with MiXCR; each CDR3 protein has one entry. The table has 830,000 or so distinct CDR3 sequences, approximately 32% seen once; the top ten hold around an eighth. These receptors are not linked to any known antigen. The sample here was cultured CD8+ T cells from PBMCs, taken from culture after CMV antigen stimulation. These receptors were taken from a human donor in good health (CMV status not recorded). Some clones in this sample may be carry-over from other donors' samples.

Only a few counts were recorded for this clonotype. The DNA is omitted, as the CDR3 cannot be located on it reliably, and the CDR3 follows TCRdb's listing. This rearrangement joins TRBV12-3 or TRBV12-4 to TRBJ2-2. The CDR3 is made up of 14 amino acids, end residues included. The CDR3 sequence: CASSFLAATGELFF.

A few counts support this clonotype. The chain links TRBV6-2 or TRBV6-3 to TRBJ2-1, with 10 bases lining up with TRBD2. Germline V gene data show CDR1 as MNHEY and CDR2 as SVGEGT. CDR3 length: 16 amino acids. J was trimmed by 4 bases and V by 7 bases; bases with no gene match: 10. CDR3 sequence (DNA): TGTGCCAGCACCGAAAACCTAGCGGGGGCGTACAATGAGCAGTTCTTC. This encodes CASTENLAGAYNEQFF.

This clonotype turned up a few times. V gene TRBV6-5 combines with J gene TRBJ1-1; D is possibly TRBD1 (5 bases). Germline V gene sequence: CDR1 MNHEY, CDR2 SVGAGI. The CDR3 runs 14 residues. The V end was cut by 2 bases, the J end by 4 bases, with 11 bases between. CDR3 protein: CASSYSQGGTEAFF. The CDR3 nucleotides are TGTGCCAGCAGTTACAGCCAGGGCGGCACTGAAGCTTTCTTT.

Comments on this clonotype: This may be a read error: a much more frequent sequence differs by one nucleotide. The chain employs TRBV7-2 and TRBJ2-3, with 7 bases matching TRBD1. This CDR3 is 15 amino acids long. CDR1 is SGHTA, CDR2 FQGNSA, per germline. CDR3 amino acids: CATSQGEFSTDTQYF. The CDR3 DNA follows: TGTGCCACCAGCCAGGGGGAGTTTAGCACAGATACGCAGTATTTT.

This clonotype occurred a few times. V is TRBV23-1 and J is TRBJ1-1; 10 bases are shared with TRBD1. TRBV23-1 is assigned to the ORF class and has an uncertain function. V gave up 4 bases and J gave up 3 bases; unmatched junction bases: 8. CDR3 length: 16 amino acids. The chain's CDR3 is CASSRPGQGLDTEAFF. The DNA for the CDR3 is TGCGCCAGCAGTCGCCCGGGACAGGGGTTGGACACTGAAGCTTTCTTT.

The sample holds a few counts of this clonotype. This chain's CDR3 is CAPTSAGRTEAFF. CDR3 in DNA: TGTGCCCCCACTTCGGCAGGGCGGACTGAAGCTTTCTTT. This rearrangement joins TRBV24-1 to TRBJ1-1; D might be TRBD1 (5 bases). V shed 12 bases and J shed 5 bases, with 18 bases lying between them. CDR3 length equals 13 residues. Germline assignment: CDR1 KGHDR and CDR2 SFDVKD.

This chain connects TRBV5-4 to TRBJ1-1, with 7 bases that match TRBD1. This CDR3 comprises 18 residues. Per the germline V gene, CDR1 is SGHNT and CDR2 is YYREEE (reference sequence). V lost 1 base, J lost 0 bases, and 12 bases stayed unmatched. CDR3 DNA sequence: TGTGCCAGCAGCTTGAATGGTGGGACAGACATAATGAACACTGAAGCTTTCTTT. This sequence encodes CASSLNGGTDIMNTEAFF.

On this clonotype: One end of the junction does not line up with germline, which may come from a read error. The chain is built from TRBV10-2 and TRBJ1-3; TRBD1 matches 10 bases. The CDR3 has 17 residues. Germline CDR1 and CDR2: WSHSY and SAAADI. The CDR3 nucleotides read TGCGTCAGCAGAAGGGGGGACAGGGGATACCTTGGAAACACCATATATTTT. Translation gives CVSRRGDRGYLGNTIYF.

The chain carries TRBV9 and TRBJ2-1, with a tentative D call TRBD1 (6 bases). The ends were cut back, 4 bases at V and 4 bases at J, with 15 bases in the middle. The germline V gene has CDR1 SGDLS and CDR2 YYNGEE. The CDR3 length is 15 residues. The CDR3 bases are TGTGCCAGCAGCCAATCCGGGACACCTTACAATGAGCAGTTCTTC. Residues: CASSQSGTPYNEQFF.

The chain uses TRBV6-4 and TRBJ2-7; no firm D call. Trimming left V 10 bases short and J 1 base short, with 17 bases between. The germline V gene encodes CDR1 MRHNA and CDR2 SNTAGT. The CDR3 contains 14 residues. CDR3 amino acids: CAMLTPLQSYEQYV. The DNA of the CDR3 is TGTGCCATGCTGACACCACTCCAATCCTACGAGCAGTACGTC.

The chain links TRBV20-1 to TRBJ2-1, with D possibly matching TRBD1 (6 bases). Germline V gene data show CDR1 as DFQATT and CDR2 as SNEGSKA (reference sequence). The CDR3 has 17 amino acids. Trimming removed 5 bases from V and 2 bases from J, with 22 bases in between. The CDR3 DNA reads TGCAGTGCTCCCATCGGGACACCTGAATCCGCCTACAATGAGCAGTTCTTC. Its protein product is CSAPIGTPESAYNEQFF.

This clonotype was seen a few times. The J gene is TRBJ2-7, the V gene TRBV6-2 or TRBV6-3; D ambiguous. The CDR3 extends over 14 amino acids. Germline CDR1 reads MNHEY; CDR2 reads SVGEGT. Trimming removed 2 bases at V and 0 bases at J, with 8 bases between. The CDR3, as DNA: TGTGCCAGCAGTTACGGGTTAAACTCCTACGAGCAGTACGTC. Protein: CASSYGLNSYEQYV.

This clonotype was seen a few times. This rearrangement joins TRBV27 to TRBJ2-3, with a tentative D call TRBD2 (5 bases). The CDR3 has 14 amino acids. In germline, CDR1 is MNHEY, CDR2 SMNVEV (reference sequence). Trimming removed 4 bases at V and 2 bases at J, with 10 bases between. The chain's CDR3 is CASSYTRPTDTQYF. CDR3 DNA: TGTGCCAGCAGTTACACTAGACCCACAGATACGCAGTATTTT.

This clonotype has a single count. The V and J genes are TRBV6-6 and TRBJ1-5, with D hard to call. Looked up from germline, CDR1 is MNHNY and CDR2 is SVGAGI (reference sequence). The ends were cut back, 5 bases at V and 6 bases at J, with 14 bases in the middle. This CDR3 region has 14 residues. In DNA form, the CDR3 reads TGTGCCAGCAGTCGCTTCCCGGAGGGTCAGCCCCAGCATTTT. It translates to CASSRFPEGQPQHF.

The table lists this clonotype with many counts. CDR3 in DNA: TGTGCCAGCAGCTTAGTGCCAGGGGGCCCAAGAAACACCATATATTTT. As protein: CASSLVPGGPRNTIYF. The genes are TRBV11-2 and TRBJ1-3; TRBD1 matches at 8 bases. The V and J ends lost 1 base and 5 bases, in that order; junction bases with no gene match: 7. This CDR3 has 16 residues. Germline V gene sequence: CDR1 SGHAT, CDR2 FQNNGV. Full variable domain (missing parts from reference TRBV11-2 and TRBJ1-3): EAGVAQSPRYKIIEKRQSVAFWCNPISGHATLYWYQQILGQGPKLLIQFQNNGVVDDSQLPKDRFSAERLKGVDSTLKIQPAKLEDSAVYLCASSLVPGGPRNTIYFGEGSWLTVV.

The gene calls are TRBV29-1 and TRBJ1-4; D ambiguous. Trimming took off 0 bases at V and 7 bases at J, with 12 bases between the two ends. The CDR3 length is 14 residues. CDR1 and CDR2 from the germline V gene are SQVTM and ANQGSEA. The chain's CDR3 is CSVEEVGRGEKLFF. The CDR3 region has the DNA TGCAGCGTTGAAGAAGTGGGCCGGGGTGAAAAACTGTTTTTT.

This clonotype was observed many times. The chain couples TRBV7-6 to TRBJ1-1, with 11 bases aligning to TRBD1. V shed 4 bases, J shed 1 base, and the junction held 8 bases outside the gene matches. The CDR3 loop spans 17 amino acids. The germline V gene has CDR1 SGHVS and CDR2 FNYEAQ. CDR3 residues: CASSSRTGGEGNTEAFF. In nucleotides, the CDR3 is TGTGCCAGCAGCTCCCGGACAGGGGGCGAAGGGAACACTGAAGCTTTCTTT.

The chain is built from TRBV25-1 and TRBJ1-5; tentative D call: TRBD1 (6 bases). The CDR3 runs to 15 residues. The germline CDR1 and CDR2 sequences are MGHDK and SYGVNS. With 0 bases removed from V and 3 bases from J, the gap between germline ends came to 9 bases. CDR3 coding DNA: TGTGCCAGCAGTGAATATTCAGGGGCCAATCAGCCCCAGCATTTT. This encodes CASSEYSGANQPQHF.

This clonotype was seen a handful of times. The CDR3 DNA sequence: TGTGCCAGCAGTTACTCGGATAGTGGGGACCTAGATGAAAAACTGTTTTTT. Protein: CASSYSDSGDLDEKLFF. The chain is built from TRBV6-6 and TRBJ1-4; TRBD1 might be the D (5 bases). From germline, CDR1 is MNHNY and CDR2 SVGAGI (reference sequence). The CDR3 is made up of 17 amino acids. V lost 0 bases to trimming and J lost 6 bases, with 17 bases between them.

J is TRBJ2-7 and V is TRBV6-6; the D gene is possibly TRBD2 (5 bases). The CDR3 extends over 12 amino acids. Trimming stripped 8 bases from V and 1 base from J, with 9 bases between. Per the germline V gene, CDR1 is MNHNY and CDR2 is SVGAGI (reference sequence). CDR3 DNA sequence: TGTGCCAGCGCCCCGGGGTCCTACGAGCAGTACTTC. Translation: CASAPGSYEQYF.

The chain is built from TRBV6-5 and TRBJ1-5; 7 nucleotides agree with TRBD1. Losses at the gene ends were 0 bases for V and 7 bases for J; bases not matched to a gene: 3. The CDR3 is 14 amino acids. Germline CDR1 reads MNHEY; CDR2 reads SVGAGI. CDR3 in DNA: TGTGCCAGCAGTTACTCGGGACAGAACCAGCCCCAGCATTTT. This sequence encodes CASSYSGQNQPQHF.

To note about this clonotype: A much more abundant neighbour one base away suggests this may be a read error. The chain couples TRBV7-9 to TRBJ2-6, with D possibly being TRBD1 (5 bases). The CDR3 extends over 14 amino acids. Germline V lookup: CDR1 SEHNR, CDR2 FQNEAQ (reference sequence). CDR3 residues: CVTDDRSGANVLTF. As DNA, the CDR3 is TGTGTCACCGACGACAGATCTGGGGCCAACGTCCTGACTTTC. Looking up the rest from reference TRBV7-9 and TRBJ2-6 gives the full variable domain: DTGVSQNPRHKITKRGQNVTFRCDPISEHNRLYWYRQTLGQGPEFLTYFQNEAQLEKSRLLSDRFSAERPKGSFSTLEIQRTEQGDSAMYLCVTDDRSGANVLTFGAGSRLTVL.